This is a list of T cell receptor beta chains from one sample in a study of low-dose radiotherapy and immunotherapy resistance in tumors. TCRdb re-analysed the reads in MiXCR, keeping a single row per CDR3 protein. The sample comprises over 65,000 distinct CDR3 sequences, about 18% of which are singletons, and 2.8% rests with the top ten. The material was PBMCs, obtained before treatment. The receptors here all came from a male donor with prostate cancer. The CDR3 runs from the conserved cysteine through the conserved F or W. The order of the fields is J gene, CDR3 length, V gene, CDR3 protein.

j_gene: TRBJ2-2
len: 19
v_gene: TRBV12-3/TRBV12-4
CDR3aa: CASSTGTDPTYSNTGELFF

j_gene: TRBJ2-7
len: 14
v_gene: TRBV19
CDR3aa: CASSIDLGSMEQYF

j_gene: TRBJ2-7
len: 14
v_gene: TRBV10-3
CDR3aa: CAISEGQGSYEQYF

j_gene: TRBJ2-3
len: 16
v_gene: TRBV29-1
CDR3aa: CSVIPSRGGSTDTQYF

j_gene: TRBJ2-1
len: 14
v_gene: TRBV11-1
CDR3aa: CASSLGAGGDEQFF

j_gene: TRBJ2-1
len: 13
v_gene: TRBV11-2
CDR3aa: CASSLDRNNEQFF

j_gene: TRBJ2-1
len: 15
v_gene: TRBV10-3
CDR3aa: CAISPDRGRNNEQFF

j_gene: TRBJ1-1
len: 13
v_gene: TRBV13
CDR3aa: CASTSGQSTEAFF

j_gene: TRBJ1-6
len: 13
v_gene: TRBV2
CDR3aa: CASGTGYNSPLHF

j_gene: TRBJ1-1
len: 15
v_gene: TRBV12-3/TRBV12-4
CDR3aa: CASSLDTTMNTEAFF

j_gene: TRBJ1-6
len: 15
v_gene: TRBV6-5
CDR3aa: CASSRINSYNSPLHF

j_gene: TRBJ2-5
len: 14
v_gene: TRBV4-1
CDR3aa: CASSQAGTQETQYF

j_gene: TRBJ2-7
len: 11
v_gene: TRBV10-2
CDR3aa: CASWAAYEQYF

j_gene: TRBJ2-7
len: 15
v_gene: TRBV10-3
CDR3aa: CAISEGQGAPYEQYF

j_gene: TRBJ2-1
len: 16
v_gene: TRBV5-8
CDR3aa: CASSFEAGGPRDEQFF

j_gene: TRBJ2-5
len: 14
v_gene: TRBV7-2
CDR3aa: CASSLRIGQETQYF

j_gene: TRBJ2-1
len: 12
v_gene: TRBV6-2/TRBV6-3
CDR3aa: CASSAGYNEQFF

j_gene: TRBJ2-1
len: 11
v_gene: TRBV20-1
CDR3aa: CSARPDHEQFF

j_gene: TRBJ2-3
len: 14
v_gene: TRBV20-1
CDR3aa: CSAHKPGGPDTQYF

j_gene: TRBJ2-4
len: 18
v_gene: TRBV7-9
CDR3aa: CASSPLLRQGRPKNIQYF

j_gene: TRBJ1-5
len: 15
v_gene: TRBV20-1
CDR3aa: CSARDRGRGNQPQHF

j_gene: TRBJ2-7
len: 14
v_gene: TRBV2
CDR3aa: CASSHRDTDYEQYF

j_gene: TRBJ2-7
len: 13
v_gene: TRBV5-1
CDR3aa: CASSLSGLNEQYF

j_gene: TRBJ1-2
len: 13
v_gene: TRBV20-1
CDR3aa: CSAGQGASYGYTF

j_gene: TRBJ2-7
len: 14
v_gene: TRBV6-2/TRBV6-3
CDR3aa: CASSYQYVLYEQYF

j_gene: TRBJ2-7
len: 11
v_gene: TRBV29-1
CDR3aa: CSVEGTPEQYF

j_gene: TRBJ2-3
len: 14
v_gene: TRBV20-1
CDR3aa: CSASPPGFSDTQYF

j_gene: TRBJ1-3
len: 16
v_gene: TRBV7-6
CDR3aa: CASSPRDRGGGNTIYF

j_gene: TRBJ1-2
len: 15
v_gene: TRBV4-2
CDR3aa: CASSQDGGTDYGYTF

j_gene: TRBJ2-2
len: 14
v_gene: TRBV10-3
CDR3aa: CAISDEGSTGELFF

j_gene: TRBJ1-5
len: 14
v_gene: TRBV6-2/TRBV6-3
CDR3aa: CASSEQGGLQPQHF

j_gene: TRBJ2-3
len: 15
v_gene: TRBV2
CDR3aa: CASRGGWGATDTQYF

j_gene: TRBJ1-6
len: 13
v_gene: TRBV2
CDR3aa: CASRGASNSPLHF

j_gene: TRBJ2-5
len: 13
v_gene: TRBV2
CDR3aa: CASRASNPGTQYF

j_gene: TRBJ2-1
len: 14
v_gene: TRBV5-1
CDR3aa: CASSLLNPYNEQFF

j_gene: TRBJ2-2
len: 12
v_gene: TRBV5-6
CDR3aa: CASSLVGRELFF

j_gene: TRBJ2-3
len: 15
v_gene: TRBV24-1
CDR3aa: CATSDRQGSTDTQYF

j_gene: TRBJ2-7
len: 14
v_gene: TRBV20-1
CDR3aa: CSARGLQGYYEQYF

j_gene: TRBJ1-5
len: 17
v_gene: TRBV19
CDR3aa: CASSPMGQGFSNQPQHF

j_gene: TRBJ2-7
len: 19
v_gene: TRBV4-2
CDR3aa: CASSRSGGTSGEFSYEQYF

j_gene: TRBJ2-7
len: 15
v_gene: TRBV7-2
CDR3aa: CASSLRLAGSYEQYF

j_gene: TRBJ2-2
len: 15
v_gene: TRBV19
CDR3aa: CASSMRGAGTGELFF

j_gene: TRBJ2-5
len: 14
v_gene: TRBV20-1
CDR3aa: CSARSEFGPETQYF

j_gene: TRBJ2-2
len: 15
v_gene: TRBV20-1
CDR3aa: CSARVRGGGTGELFF

j_gene: TRBJ1-2
len: 13
v_gene: TRBV20-1
CDR3aa: CSAYVGGNYGYTF

j_gene: TRBJ2-7
len: 14
v_gene: TRBV14
CDR3aa: CASSRTGTGAEQYF

j_gene: TRBJ2-2
len: 15
v_gene: TRBV2
CDR3aa: CASSLGQGYTGELFF

j_gene: TRBJ2-5
len: 14
v_gene: TRBV18
CDR3aa: CASSQDQARETQYF

j_gene: TRBJ1-1
len: 12
v_gene: TRBV27
CDR3aa: CASSGPRTEAFF

j_gene: TRBJ2-3
len: 16
v_gene: TRBV3-1
CDR3aa: CASSREGGGGADTQYF

j_gene: TRBJ2-5
len: 12
v_gene: TRBV11-2
CDR3aa: CASSPLLETQYF

j_gene: TRBJ2-2
len: 15
v_gene: TRBV18
CDR3aa: CASSPGATGTGELFF

j_gene: TRBJ2-3
len: 15
v_gene: TRBV6-5
CDR3aa: CASRVPGHRTDTQYF

j_gene: TRBJ1-2
len: 16
v_gene: TRBV9
CDR3aa: CASSGDLGAGDYGYTF